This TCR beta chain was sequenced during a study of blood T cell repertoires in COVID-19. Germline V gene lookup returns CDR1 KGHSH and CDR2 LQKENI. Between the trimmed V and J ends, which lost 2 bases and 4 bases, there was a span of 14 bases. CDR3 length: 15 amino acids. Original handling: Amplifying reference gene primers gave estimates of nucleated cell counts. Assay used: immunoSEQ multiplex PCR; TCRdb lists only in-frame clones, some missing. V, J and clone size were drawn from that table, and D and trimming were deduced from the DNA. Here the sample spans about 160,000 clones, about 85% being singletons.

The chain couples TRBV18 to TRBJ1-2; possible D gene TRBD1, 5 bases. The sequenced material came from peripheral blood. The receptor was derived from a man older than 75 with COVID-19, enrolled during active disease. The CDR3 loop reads CASSPIRQSAYGYTF. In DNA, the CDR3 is TGTGCCAGCTCACCAATCCGACAGTCGGCCTATGGCTACACCTTC.